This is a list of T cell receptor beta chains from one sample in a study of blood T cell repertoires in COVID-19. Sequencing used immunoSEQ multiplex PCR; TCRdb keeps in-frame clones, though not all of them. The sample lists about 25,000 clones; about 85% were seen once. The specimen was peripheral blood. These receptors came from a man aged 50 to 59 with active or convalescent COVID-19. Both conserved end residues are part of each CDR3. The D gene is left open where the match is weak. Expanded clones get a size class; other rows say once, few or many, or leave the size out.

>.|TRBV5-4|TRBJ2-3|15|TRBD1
TGTGCCAGCAGCTCAATACAAAGACAGGGGAATACGCAGTATTTT
CASSSIQRQGNTQYF
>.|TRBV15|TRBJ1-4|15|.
TGTGCCACCAGCAGAGATTTGCAGAATAATGAAAAACTGTTTTTT
CATSRDLQNNEKLFF
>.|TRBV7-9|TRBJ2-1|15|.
TGTGCCAGCAGCCTGACTTTTGGCTCCTACAATGAGCAGTTCTTC
CASSLTFGSYNEQFF
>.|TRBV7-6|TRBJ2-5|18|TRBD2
TGTGCCAGCAGCTTATTTGCCCCGCTAGCGGGGAGGGGAGAGACCCAGTACTTC
CASSLFAPLAGRGETQYF
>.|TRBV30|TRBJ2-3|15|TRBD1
TGTGCCTGGGGGGCCGGGACAGGTCGGTCAGATACGCAGTATTTT
CAWGAGTGRSDTQYF
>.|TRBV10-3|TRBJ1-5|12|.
TGTGCCATCAGGCGGGAAAATCAGCCCCAGCATTTT
CAIRRENQPQHF
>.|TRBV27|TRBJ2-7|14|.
TGTGCCAGCAGTCAATCTCTGTACAGCTACGAGCAGTACTTC
CASSQSLYSYEQYF
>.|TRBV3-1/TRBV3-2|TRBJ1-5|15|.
TGTGCCAGCAGCCACACGACAGACGGTAGTCAGCCCCAGCATTTT
CASSHTTDGSQPQHF
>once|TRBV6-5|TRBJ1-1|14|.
TGTGCCAGCAATAATCAGGGTTGGGACACTGAAGCTTTCTTT
CASNNQGWDTEAFF
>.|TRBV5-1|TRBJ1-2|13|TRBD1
TGCGCCAGCAGCTTAGGGACAGGGAGCGGCTACACCTTC
CASSLGTGSGYTF
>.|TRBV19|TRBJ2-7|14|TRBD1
TGTGCCAGTAGTATGGGACAGGGATCTTACGAGCAGTACTTC
CASSMGQGSYEQYF
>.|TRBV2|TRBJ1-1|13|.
TGTGCCAGCAAGTCGGGAATGAACACTGAAGCTTTCTTT
CASKSGMNTEAFF
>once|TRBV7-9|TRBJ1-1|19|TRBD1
TGTGCCAGCAGCCCAGCCCCGACAGGGGACCCCCCCGTAATAACTGAAGCTTTCTTT
CASSPAPTGDPPVITEAFF
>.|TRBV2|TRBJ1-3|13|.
TGTGCCAGCAGTGATGGGAGTAGAAACACCATATATTTT
CASSDGSRNTIYF
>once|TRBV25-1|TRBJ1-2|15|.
TGTGCCAGCTCGTCCCCGGGACTCCTTCCCCTTGGCTACACCTTC
CASSSPGLLPLGYTF
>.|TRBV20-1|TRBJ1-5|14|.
TGCAGTGCTAGTGGGTGGGAGTCCGATCAGCCCCAGCATTTT
CSASGWESDQPQHF
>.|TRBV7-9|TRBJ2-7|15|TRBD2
TGTGCCAGCAGCTCCCCCCTTCGGGGGGGTCACGAGCAGTACTTC
CASSSPLRGGHEQYF
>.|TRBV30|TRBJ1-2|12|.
TGTGCCTGGAGAGATAGAATTGGTGGCTACACCTTC
CAWRDRIGGYTF
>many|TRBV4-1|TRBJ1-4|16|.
TGCGCCAGCAGCCAAGAAGGAGGGGGGGATAATGAAAAACTGTTTTTT
CASSQEGGGDNEKLFF
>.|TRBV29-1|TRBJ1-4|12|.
TGCAGCGTCTTCGTCGGAGGGGAAAAACTGTTTTTT
CSVFVGGEKLFF
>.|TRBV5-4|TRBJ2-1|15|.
TGTGCCAGCAGCTCTCAAAGGAGCTCCTACAATGAGCAGTTCTTC
CASSSQRSSYNEQFF
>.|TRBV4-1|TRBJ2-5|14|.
TGCGCCAGCAGCGTTCGACAGGCCCAAGAGACCCAGTACTTC
CASSVRQAQETQYF
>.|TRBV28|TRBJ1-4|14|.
TGTGCCAGCAGAACAGCTGCAACTAATGAAAAACTGTTTTTT
CASRTAATNEKLFF
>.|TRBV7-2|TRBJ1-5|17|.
TGTGCCAGCAGCTTCTTAGGCTCCAGGGGCCCCAATCAGCCCCAGCATTTT
CASSFLGSRGPNQPQHF
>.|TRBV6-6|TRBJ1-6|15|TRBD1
TGTGCCAGCAGGCGTGACAGGGGAATAAATTCACCCCTCCACTTT
CASRRDRGINSPLHF
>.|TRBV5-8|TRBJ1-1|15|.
TGTGCCAGCAGCTTGTGGAGGGCGCGGGACACTGAAGCTTTCTTT
CASSLWRARDTEAFF
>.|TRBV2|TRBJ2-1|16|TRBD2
TGTGCCAGCAGGCCTAGCGGGGGCTTTACAATGGATGAGCAGTTCTTC
CASRPSGGFTMDEQFF
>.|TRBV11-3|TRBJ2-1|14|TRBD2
TGTGCCAGCAGCCGCGGACTAGCGGCCAATGAGCAGTTCTTC
CASSRGLAANEQFF
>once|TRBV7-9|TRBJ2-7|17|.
TGTGCCAGCAGCTTAGTGCTGCGGTTAGGCCAAAGCTACGAGCAGTACTTC
CASSLVLRLGQSYEQYF
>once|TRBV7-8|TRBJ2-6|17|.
TGTGCCAGCAGCACCGGGACTGCCTCCTCTGGGGCCAACGTCCTGACTTTC
CASSTGTASSGANVLTF
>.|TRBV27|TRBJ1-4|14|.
TGTGCCAGCAGTTTTGGGGCTACGGTTGAAAAACTGTTTTTT
CASSFGATVEKLFF
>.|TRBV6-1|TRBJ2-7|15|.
TGTGCCAGCAGTGAATCCCCCAGGCCTCCCTACGAGCAGTACTTC
CASSESPRPPYEQYF
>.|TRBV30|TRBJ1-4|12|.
TGTGCCTGGAGTGTATTAGTTGAAAAACTGTTTTTT
CAWSVLVEKLFF
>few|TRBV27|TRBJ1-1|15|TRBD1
TGTGCCAGCTCGCCCAGGGACAGAAAAAACACTGAAGCTTTCTTT
CASSPRDRKNTEAFF
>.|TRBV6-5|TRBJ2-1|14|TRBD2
TGTGCCATCAAACCGGGACTAGCTTACAATGAGCAGTTCTTC
CAIKPGLAYNEQFF
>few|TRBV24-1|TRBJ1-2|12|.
TGTGCCACCAAAGGCGGAAACTATGGCTACACCTTC
CATKGGNYGYTF
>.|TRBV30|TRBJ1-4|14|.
TGTGCCTGGTCTCGTGAGGCCTCAGATGAAAAACTGTTTTTT
CAWSREASDEKLFF
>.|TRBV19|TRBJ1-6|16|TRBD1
TGTGCCAGCCGGACAGGAACGAGCTCCTATAATTCACCCCTCCACTTT
CASRTGTSSYNSPLHF
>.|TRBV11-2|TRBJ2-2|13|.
TGTGCCAGCTTGGGGCCAACCACCGGGGAGCTGTTTTTT
CASLGPTTGELFF
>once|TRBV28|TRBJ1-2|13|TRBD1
TGTGCCAGCAGCACAGGGGTGAAGGATGGCTACACCTTC
CASSTGVKDGYTF
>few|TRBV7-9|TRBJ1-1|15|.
TGTGCCAGCAGCTTCGCGGGACTCAGGAACACTGAAGCTTTCTTT
CASSFAGLRNTEAFF
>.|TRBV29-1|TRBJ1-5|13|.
TGCAGCGTTCAGGACAGCTATGGGGAGCCCCAGCATTTT
CSVQDSYGEPQHF
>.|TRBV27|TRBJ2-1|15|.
TGTGCCAGCAGTGGAGGGGCCCTAAGGAACAATGAGCAGTTCTTC
CASSGGALRNNEQFF
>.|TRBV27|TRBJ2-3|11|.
TGTGCCAGCAGTTTCTTCGGTACGCAGTATTTT
CASSFFGTQYF
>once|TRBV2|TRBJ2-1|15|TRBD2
TGTGCCAGCAGCACCCCGGGACTAGCGTACGATGAGCAGTTCTTC
CASSTPGLAYDEQFF
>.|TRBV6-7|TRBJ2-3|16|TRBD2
TGTGCCAGCAGGACAAGGACTAGCGGGGGGATAGATACGCAGTATTTT
CASRTRTSGGIDTQYF
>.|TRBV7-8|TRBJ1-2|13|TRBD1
TGTGCCAGCAGCGATCGGACAGGGCATGGCTACACCTTC
CASSDRTGHGYTF
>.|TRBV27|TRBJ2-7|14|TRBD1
TGTGCCAGCAGTCCAGGGGGCGGGTTCTACGAGCAGTACTTC
CASSPGGGFYEQYF
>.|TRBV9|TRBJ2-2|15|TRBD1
TGTGCCAGCAGCCCCCGGACAGGCAACACCGGGGAGCTGTTTTTT
CASSPRTGNTGELFF
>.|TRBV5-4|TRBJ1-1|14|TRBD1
TGTGCCAGCAGCACCGGACAGGGGGACACTGAAGCTTTCTTT
CASSTGQGDTEAFF
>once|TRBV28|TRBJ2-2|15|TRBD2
TGTGCCAGCAGTCGACTAGCGGGGCGCACCGGGGAGCTGTTTTTT
CASSRLAGRTGELFF
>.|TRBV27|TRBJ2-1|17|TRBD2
TGTGCCAGCAGTTTATCCGGGCTAGCGGGAGTTACCAATGAGCAGTTCTTC
CASSLSGLAGVTNEQFF
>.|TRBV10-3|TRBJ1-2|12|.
TGTGCCATCCGGGGTCCCTCTCCGGGCTACACCTTC
CAIRGPSPGYTF
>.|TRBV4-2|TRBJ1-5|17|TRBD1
TGTGCCAGCAGCCCGCACGGGACAGGGGGTAGCAATCAGCCCCAGCATTTT
CASSPHGTGGSNQPQHF
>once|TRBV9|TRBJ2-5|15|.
TGTGCCAGCAGCCCTCAGCTGGGACTCCAAGAGACCCAGTACTTC
CASSPQLGLQETQYF